This T cell receptor (beta chain) came from a study of cytomegalovirus exposure and HLA in healthy donors. Of note for this clone: Only one base separates this from a far larger clonotype, so it likely reflects a read error. The same CDR3 also results from other DNA sequences found in this sample.

Vbeta (60) and Jbeta (13) primers were used in the PCR. Clones were read by immunoSEQ multiplex PCR, and TCRdb kept only the in-frame ones, dropping some. This table has some 65,000 clones, 68% appearing once. The CDR3 spans 16 residues. CDR1 and CDR2 from the germline V gene are LGHNA and YSLEER. Deletions cut 3 bases from V and 1 base from J, with 16 bases between. Sequencing was done on a sample of PBMCs. This chain uses TRBV4-3 with TRBJ2-7, with D maybe TRBD1 (6 bases). This clonotype was sampled from a woman in her thirties in good health and CMV-seronegative. The DNA of the CDR3 is TGCGCCAGCAGCCACTCCGGGTCAGGGGAGTCCTACGAGCAGTACTTC. This sequence encodes CASSHSGSGESYEQYF.